The 9 T cell receptor beta chains given below trace back to one sample, sequenced in a study of post-analysis software for immune sequencing data. Study-level results: There were a few TRBV segments more frequent in patients than controls, and TRBV5-6, TRBV5-1 and TRBV20-1 were among them.

The antigens for these receptors are not known. Unique molecular identifiers had been added to the TCR beta cDNA libraries. TCRdb re-called the PCR reads with MiXCR, one entry per CDR3 protein. The sample lists 740,000 or so distinct CDR3 sequences, roughly 50% occurring once. The sequenced sample was blood. The receptors stem from a girl between 5 and 17 years old with multiple sclerosis.

The CDR3 region has the DNA TGTGCCACCTCGGGAGGTAGCTCGGGGGCCAACGTCCTGACTTTC. Translated, it gives CATSGGSSGANVLTF. The chain carries TRBV6-1 and TRBJ2-6, with TRBD2 identical over 7 bases. Germline V CDR1 and CDR2: MNHNS, SASEGT. The CDR3 loop spans 15 amino acids. The V segment lost 10 bases and the J segment 4 bases; nucleotides outside the gene matches: 10.

This clonotype was seen a few times. The rearrangement joins TRBV5-1 to TRBJ2-1; D perhaps matches TRBD2 (6 bases). Germline-derived CDR1 and CDR2 are SGHRS and YFSETQ. The CDR3 totals 15 residues. The V gene lost 4 bases and the J gene lost 6 bases, with 17 bases spanning the gap. The CDR3 here is CASSLRGKDGNEQFF. The DNA of the CDR3 is TGCGCCAGCAGCCTTCGGGGGAAAGACGGCAATGAGCAGTTCTTC.

This clonotype was counted between two and nine times. The DNA of the CDR3 is TGCGCCAGCAAAAACGGCGGGGCCTCCTACGAGCAGTACTTC. Protein product: CASKNGGASYEQYF. The V and J genes are TRBV5-1 and TRBJ2-7; possible D gene TRBD2, 6 bases. Germline loops: CDR1 SGHRS, CDR2 YFSETQ. CDR3 size: 14 residues. The V gene lost 6 bases and the J gene lost 0 bases, with 13 bases spanning the gap.

The rearrangement links TRBV27 to TRBJ1-5; D might be TRBD1 (5 bases). Trimming removed 5 bases from V and 3 bases from J, with 14 bases in between. Germline CDR1 MNHEY, CDR2 SMNVEV (reference sequence). This CDR3 comprises 15 residues. The CDR3 coding sequence is TGTGCCAGCAGTAACAGGAGTCTACTCAATCAGCCCCAGCATTTT. Translating it yields CASSNRSLLNQPQHF.

This clonotype was counted once. The rearrangement uses TRBV10-3 and TRBJ1-5; D ambiguous. The CDR3 totals 15 residues. The ends were cut back, 4 bases at V and 2 bases at J, with 12 bases in the middle. CDR1 is ENHRY, CDR2 SYGVKD, per germline. The CDR3 is CAISGEGKGNQPQHF. For the CDR3, the DNA is TGTGCCATCAGTGGGGAGGGTAAGGGCAATCAGCCCCAGCATTTT.

The chain recombines TRBV5-1 with TRBJ2-1, with 14 positions matching TRBD2. Germline-derived CDR1 and CDR2 are SGHRS and YFSETQ. The CDR3 consists of 15 residues. The trim removed 3 bases at V and 12 bases at J, leaving 8 bases unmatched. The CDR3 DNA sequence: TGCGCCAGCAGCTCGGGGACTAGCGGGAGTTCCCGGCAGTTCTTC. This codes for CASSSGTSGSSRQFF. The full variable domain, in which reference TRBV5-1 and TRBJ2-1 provide the parts outside the CDR3, is KAGVTQTPRYLIKTRGQQVTLSCSPISGHRSVSWYQQTPGQGLQFLFEYFSETQRNKGNFPGRFSGRQFSNSRSEMNVSTLELGDSALYLCASSSGTSGSSRQFFGPGTRLTVL.

In DNA form, the CDR3 reads TGTGCCAGCTCACCTAGGAAGGGCGATAGCAATCAGCCCCAGCATTTT. Encoded protein: CASSPRKGDSNQPQHF. The chain uses TRBV18 and TRBJ1-5; no clear D gene. Germline CDR1 and CDR2: KGHSH and LQKENI. CDR3 size: 16 residues. V was pared by 3 bases and J by 0 bases, with 12 bases between.

This CDR3 is CASGGFQGSYNEQFF. The CDR3 region has the DNA TGTGCTAGTGGAGGATTCCAGGGCTCCTACAATGAGCAGTTCTTC. V usage is TRBV12-5 and J usage is TRBJ2-1; D may be TRBD1 (5 bases). Germline loops: CDR1 LGHNT, CDR2 FRNRAP. V dropped 6 bases and J dropped 0 bases, with 12 bases sitting between them. The CDR3 has 15 amino acids.

In its sample, this clonotype was seen a few times. The rearrangement uses TRBV5-5 and TRBJ2-5; 12 bases are shared with TRBD2. Trimming removed 6 bases from V and 4 bases from J; junction bases left unmatched: 4. This CDR3 contains 14 residues. Per germline, CDR1 SGHKS and CDR2 YYEKEE (reference sequence). In DNA form, the CDR3 reads TGTGCCAGCAAGCCGGGACTAGCGGGAGAGACCCAGTACTTC. Translated: CASKPGLAGETQYF.